The entry that follows covers one T cell receptor (beta chain) sequence. Its specificity is unknown. The data are from a study of follicular helper T cells after annual influenza vaccination. Study-wide context: Some donors were sampled over the 2013-2014, 2014-2015 and 2015-2016 vaccinations.

Whole-study results and caveats: Rare clonotypes were missed; only about 10-23% of cells gave TCRB. Recurrent ICOS+CD38+ cTfh clonotypes included tetramer and AIM influenza-specific ones.

Assay used: immunoSEQ multiplex PCR; TCRdb lists only in-frame clones, some missing. The sample has roughly 9,000 clones; about 83% are singletons. The CDR3 has 15 amino acids. The J segment lost 10 bases and the V segment lost 2 bases, leaving 12 bases of the junction unmatched. The V gene's germline CDR1 is MNHNS and CDR2 SASEGT. This sample's time point: 2013-2014 season, 7 days after vaccination. Each time point used about 40 to 100 mL of blood. This sample comprised CXCR5+ CD38- circulating T follicular helper cells from blood, obtained 7 days after influenza vaccination. Subset noted: circulating Tfh, non-naive CD4+CXCR5+PD-1+ (ICOS+CD38+ or ICOS-CD38-). The TCR originated in an adult who received the influenza vaccine. This rearrangement joins TRBV6-1 to TRBJ2-3; 7 bases are a match to TRBD1. The CDR3 sequence: CASSEKGATSLAQYF. CDR3 sequence (DNA): TGTGCCAGCAGTGAAAAGGGGGCAACCTCCTTAGCGCAGTATTTT.